Presented here are 26 T cell receptor beta chains from one specimen sequenced in a study of cytomegalovirus exposure and HLA in healthy donors. Primers: 60 Vbeta forward and 13 Jbeta reverse. The method was immunoSEQ multiplex PCR; TCRdb's version includes in-frame clones alone and lacks a portion of them. The sample lists about 200,000 clones, around four fifths occurring once. The sample consisted of PBMCs. The receptors were sampled from a middle-aged man in good health and CMV-seropositive.

The J gene is TRBJ2-7, the V gene TRBV9; 8 nucleotides agree with TRBD1. With V trimmed by 4 bases and J by 2 bases, 5 bases remained unmatched. The CDR3 is 14 residues long. Per the germline V gene, CDR1 is SGDLS and CDR2 is YYNGEE. In nucleotides, the CDR3 is TGTGCCAGCAGCCCTCCGGGACAGGCCTACGAGCAGTACTTC. This sequence encodes CASSPPGQAYEQYF.

The chain recombines TRBV19 with TRBJ2-4, with TRBD2 as a possible D gene (5 bases). The germline CDR1 and CDR2 sequences are LNHDA and SQIVND (reference sequence). V was shortened by 4 bases and J by 9 bases, with 13 bases between the two germline ends. This CDR3 comprises 13 residues. CDR3 DNA sequence: TGTGCCAGTAGTAACGAGGGTACAATCATTCAGTACTTC. It specifies CASSNEGTIIQYF.

With regard to this clone: Because the CDR3's place on the DNA is in doubt, the DNA is left out and the CDR3 is given as listed by TCRdb. This chain links TRBV7-5 with TRBJ2-3; the table's D call, TRBD2, has no DNA check behind it. TRBV7-5 is noted as a pseudogene. Counting both end residues, the CDR3 totals 16 amino acids. The CDR3: CVRSLEVGGGTDTQYF.

This clone has only one observation. The chain employs TRBV30 and TRBJ1-2; perhaps TRBD1 as D (6 bases). Trimming pared 7 bases from V and 8 bases from J, leaving 11 bases between. Germline CDR1 and CDR2: GTSNPN and SVGIG (reference sequence). The CDR3 runs to 10 residues. The CDR3 DNA reads as TGTGCCTTGTACAGGGTCGGCTACACCTTC. This gives the protein CALYRVGYTF.

This rearrangement joins TRBV4-2 to TRBJ2-1; no definite D call. CDR1 LGHNA and CDR2 YNFKEQ come from the germline V gene. The CDR3 has 16 amino acids. Between the trimmed V and J ends, which lost 2 bases and 1 base, there was a span of 12 bases. The CDR3: CASSQLSSPSYNEQFF. The CDR3 region has the DNA TGTGCCAGCAGCCAACTTTCTTCTCCTTCCTACAATGAGCAGTTCTTC.

The rearrangement links TRBV7-2 to TRBJ2-1, with 8 bases identical to TRBD2. The CDR3 loop spans 15 amino acids. V dropped 1 base and J dropped 6; count of bases not matched to a gene: 5. CDR1 and CDR2 from the germline V gene are SGHTA and FQGNSA. CDR3 sequence reads: CASSLDGRASNEQFF. As DNA, the CDR3 is TGTGCCAGCAGCTTAGACGGGAGGGCCTCCAATGAGCAGTTCTTC.

The CDR3 loop is CASSLLGRAFF. The CDR3 DNA sequence: TGCGCCAGCAGCTTGTTGGGGAGAGCTTTCTTT. The genes are TRBV5-1 and TRBJ1-1; D not certain. V dropped 1 base and J dropped 10 bases, with 8 bases sitting between them. The CDR3 loop spans 11 amino acids. Looked up from germline, CDR1 is SGHRS and CDR2 is YFSETQ.

The gene calls are TRBV19 and TRBJ2-3; 13 positions agree with TRBD2. The CDR3 extends over 17 amino acids. Germline lookup yields CDR1 LNHDA and CDR2 SQIVND (reference sequence). The V gene end was trimmed by 5 bases and the J gene end by 4 bases; junction bases not matched to a gene: 9. CDR3 loop: CASSPPLTSGRADTQYF. Written as DNA, the CDR3 is TGTGCCAGTAGTCCACCCCTAACTAGCGGGAGGGCAGATACGCAGTATTTT.

The rearrangement uses TRBV2 and TRBJ2-3; the D gene is possibly TRBD2 (6 bases). The CDR3 is 15 residues long. Deletions cut 4 bases from V and 6 bases from J, with 17 bases between. The V gene's germline CDR1 is SNHLY and CDR2 FYNNEI. The CDR3 DNA reads TGTGCCAGCAGTGTGGGGACTCTCGCGAGTGATACGCAGTATTTT. Its protein product is CASSVGTLASDTQYF.

V gene TRBV28 combines with J gene TRBJ2-1; 7 nucleotides align to TRBD2. Looked up from germline, CDR1 is MDHEN and CDR2 is SYDVKM. The V gene end was trimmed by 2 bases and the J gene end by 9 bases; junction bases not matched to a gene: 4. The CDR3 consists of 13 residues. Here the CDR3 reads CASSLGEGSEQFF. The DNA of the CDR3 is TGTGCCAGCAGTTTAGGGGAGGGTAGTGAGCAGTTCTTC.

This sequence joins TRBV19 and TRBJ1-5, with TRBD1 as a possible D gene (6 bases). Germline assignment: CDR1 LNHDA and CDR2 SQIVND (reference sequence). The germline V and J ends were trimmed by 6 bases and 6 bases, with 12 bases remaining between them. This CDR3 comprises 13 residues. The CDR3 nucleotides read TGTGCCAGTAGCCGGGACACACGTCAGCCCCAGCATTTT. Its translation: CASSRDTRQPQHF.

The chain combines TRBV9 with TRBJ2-1; D might be TRBD2 (6 bases). This CDR3 has 14 residues. The germline V gene has CDR1 SGDLS and CDR2 YYNGEE. The V and J ends lost 7 bases and 0 bases respectively, with 11 bases between them. The CDR3 DNA is TGTGCCAGCGCCGGGAGAAGCTCCTACAATGAGCAGTTCTTC. Amino acids: CASAGRSSYNEQFF.

This sequence joins TRBV29-1 and TRBJ1-1; the match to TRBD1 covers 8 bases. Per the germline V gene, CDR1 is SQVTM and CDR2 is ANQGSEA. The CDR3 sequence is 13 residues long. Trimming removed 5 bases from V and 7 bases from J; junction bases left unmatched: 9. As DNA, the CDR3 is TGCAGCGTTCTTCAGGGGGCCGACGGTGAAGCTTTCTTT. Translating gives CSVLQGADGEAFF.

A note on this clone: Other nucleotide sequences in the sample specify the same CDR3. This chain connects TRBV27 to TRBJ2-7, with TRBD2 as a possible D gene (6 bases). V dropped 6 bases and J dropped 6 bases, with 12 bases sitting between them. Germline CDR1 and CDR2: MNHEY and SMNVEV (reference sequence). CDR3 length: 12 residues. CDR3 bases: TGTGCCAGCAGCCTCGGCGGGGCCGAGCAGTACTTC. Its protein product is CASSLGGAEQYF.

The rearrangement joins TRBV6-1 to TRBJ2-5; 8 nucleotides agree with TRBD1. The V gene end was trimmed by 7 bases and the J gene end by 5 bases; junction bases not matched to a gene: 12. The CDR3 runs to 15 residues. The V gene's germline CDR1 is MNHNS and CDR2 SASEGT. CDR3 region: CASTRARGRVETQYF. The CDR3 DNA reads TGTGCCAGCACCCGGGCCAGGGGGCGCGTGGAGACCCAGTACTTC.

The chain employs TRBV6-5 and TRBJ1-5; 7 nucleotides line up with TRBD1. After removal of 5 bases from V and 8 bases from J, the junction contained 6 bases not matched to a gene. The V gene's germline CDR1 is MNHEY and CDR2 SVGAGI. The CDR3 length is 13 residues. CDR3 region: CASSPGGVEPQHF. CDR3 bases: TGTGCCAGCAGTCCAGGGGGTGTCGAGCCCCAGCATTTT.

J is TRBJ1-2 and V is TRBV7-9; D is uncertain. V was trimmed by 0 bases and J by 2 bases, leaving 4 bases between them. The CDR3 has 13 amino acids. Germline V lookup: CDR1 SEHNR, CDR2 FQNEAQ (reference sequence). The CDR3 reads CASSLARNYGYTF. The CDR3 DNA follows: TGTGCCAGCAGCTTAGCCAGGAACTATGGCTACACCTTC. The full variable domain, rest sourced from reference TRBV7-9 and TRBJ1-2, is DTGVSQNPRHKITKRGQNVTFRCDPISEHNRLYWYRQTLGQGPEFLTYFQNEAQLEKSRLLSDRFSAERPKGSFSTLEIQRTEQGDSAMYLCASSLARNYGYTFGSGTRLTVV.

As concerns this clone: One end of the junction fails to match germline, which may point to a read error. The chain uses TRBV25-1 and TRBJ2-1; a possible D gene is TRBD2 (5 bases). The CDR3 covers 12 residues. Germline-derived CDR1 and CDR2 are MGHDK and SYGVNS. The CDR3 nucleotides are TGTGCCAGCAGTGAATATAACGGGGTAATGGTCTTC. Translated: CASSEYNGVMVF.

The chain carries TRBV11-3 and TRBJ2-5; TRBD1 matches at 11 bases. The end of the DNA is better explained by TRBJ2-7, so the J call may be wrong. The CDR3 runs 20 residues. The germline V gene has CDR1 SGHNT and CDR2 YENEEA. In DNA, the CDR3 is TGTGCCAGCAGCTCAGGGGACACCGGACAGGGGGCTTCACTATACTACGAGCAGTACTTC. Protein: CASSSGDTGQGASLYYEQYF.

The chain links TRBV11-2 to TRBJ1-1; TRBD1 might be the D (6 bases). V was trimmed by 5 bases and J by 5 bases, leaving 12 bases between them. Germline CDR1 is SGHAT and CDR2 is FQNNGV. CDR3 length equals 13 residues. DNA of the CDR3: TGTGCCAGCAGCCCTCAGGGGATAACTGAAGCTTTCTTT. This translates into CASSPQGITEAFF. Based on the CDR3 plus reference TRBV11-2 and TRBJ1-1, the full variable domain is EAGVAQSPRYKIIEKRQSVAFWCNPISGHATLYWYQQILGQGPKLLIQFQNNGVVDDSQLPKDRFSAERLKGVDSTLKIQPAKLEDSAVYLCASSPQGITEAFFGQGTRLTVV.

This rearrangement joins TRBV5-5 to TRBJ2-5; TRBD2 aligns across 8 bases. Germline V lookup: CDR1 SGHKS, CDR2 YYEKEE (reference sequence). After removal of 0 bases from V and 5 bases from J, the junction contained 6 bases not matched to a gene. CDR3 size: 15 residues. The DNA of the CDR3 is TGTGCCAGCAGCTTGGAGGGGACTAGTGAGGAGACCCAGTACTTC. This gives the protein CASSLEGTSEETQYF.

This chain joins TRBV7-9 and TRBJ2-5, with a tentative D call TRBD2 (5 bases). The DNA end is a closer match to TRBJ2-7, so the J assignment may be wrong. The CDR3 runs to 15 residues. CDR1 and CDR2 from the germline V gene are SEHNR and FQNEAQ (reference sequence). The CDR3 nucleotides read TGTGCCAGCAGCAACCCCCGGGGTAGCTCTAACGAGCAGTACTTC. Translation: CASSNPRGSSNEQYF.

The CDR3, as DNA: TGTGCCAGCGTTGGGGAGGGGAGGACTGAAGCTTTCTTT. It encodes CASVGEGRTEAFF. V is TRBV5-6 and J is TRBJ1-1; the D gene is possibly TRBD1 (5 bases). CDR1 is SGHDT and CDR2 is YYEEEE in the germline V gene. V gave up 7 bases and J gave up 5 bases, with 15 bases separating them. This CDR3 spans 13 amino acids.

The chain recombines TRBV28 with TRBJ2-5, with TRBD2 matching 7 bases. The CDR3 length is 17 residues. V shed 5 bases, J shed 5 bases, and the junction held 17 bases outside the gene matches. Germline-derived CDR1 and CDR2 are MDHEN and SYDVKM. The CDR3 reads CASSQPLGGSDQETQYF. The CDR3 nucleotides are TGTGCCAGCAGTCAACCACTAGGCGGGAGTGATCAGGAGACCCAGTACTTC.

This chain connects TRBV10-3 to TRBJ1-3; tentatively, D is TRBD1 (5 bases). The CDR3 spans 13 residues. Germline V lookup: CDR1 ENHRY, CDR2 SYGVKD. Trimming pared 3 bases from V and 4 bases from J, leaving 7 bases between. The CDR3 region is CAISEGVGNTIYF. CDR3 DNA: TGTGCCATCAGTGAAGGGGTAGGAAACACCATATATTTT.

The chain is built from TRBV5-4 and TRBJ2-7, with TRBD1 matching over 8 bases. Germline assignment: CDR1 SGHNT and CDR2 YYREEE (reference sequence). With V trimmed by 5 bases and J by 7 bases, 11 bases remained unmatched. The CDR3 consists of 14 residues. CDR3: CASSEGGQAREQYF. CDR3 DNA sequence: TGTGCCAGCAGTGAGGGGGGACAGGCGCGGGAGCAGTACTTC. The variable domain in full, with the rest retrieved from reference TRBV5-4 and TRBJ2-7, is ETGVTQSPTHLIKTRGQQVTLRCSSQSGHNTVSWYQQALGQGPQFIFQYYREEENGRGNFPPRFSGLQFPNYSSELNVNALELDDSALYLCASSEGGQAREQYFGPGTRLTVT.